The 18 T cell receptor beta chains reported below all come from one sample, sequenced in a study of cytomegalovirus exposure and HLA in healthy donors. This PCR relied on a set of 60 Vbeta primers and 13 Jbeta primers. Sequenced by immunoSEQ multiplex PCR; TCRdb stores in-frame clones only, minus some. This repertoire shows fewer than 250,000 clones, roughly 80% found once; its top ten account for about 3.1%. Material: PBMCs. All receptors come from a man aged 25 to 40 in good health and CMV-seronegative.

The CDR3 DNA is TGTGCGACCGGGGTCGCAGTCTATGGCTACACCTTC. Encoded protein: CATGVAVYGYTF. The chain carries TRBV28 and TRBJ1-2; no clear D. The CDR3 has 12 residues. CDR1 is MDHEN and CDR2 is SYDVKM in the germline V gene.

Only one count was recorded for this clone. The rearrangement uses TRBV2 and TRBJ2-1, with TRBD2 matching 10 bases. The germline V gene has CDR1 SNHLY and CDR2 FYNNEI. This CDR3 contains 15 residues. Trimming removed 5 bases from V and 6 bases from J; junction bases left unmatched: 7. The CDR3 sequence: CASSSLAGGLNEQFF. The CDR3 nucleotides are TGTGCCAGCAGTTCCTTAGCGGGGGGCCTCAATGAGCAGTTCTTC.

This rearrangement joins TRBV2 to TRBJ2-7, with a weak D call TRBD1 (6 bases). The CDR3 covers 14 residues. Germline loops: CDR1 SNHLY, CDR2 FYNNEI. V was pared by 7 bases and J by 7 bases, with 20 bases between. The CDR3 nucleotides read TGTGCCAGCAACGGACAGCACAGGGTTGGGGAGCAGTACTTC. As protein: CASNGQHRVGEQYF.

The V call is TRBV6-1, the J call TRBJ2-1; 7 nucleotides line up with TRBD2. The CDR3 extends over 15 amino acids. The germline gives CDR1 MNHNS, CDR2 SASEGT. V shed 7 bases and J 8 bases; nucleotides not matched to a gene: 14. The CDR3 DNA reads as TGTGCCAGCATTGAGGACCAAGCGGGGTTCGATGAGCAGTTCTTC. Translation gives CASIEDQAGFDEQFF.

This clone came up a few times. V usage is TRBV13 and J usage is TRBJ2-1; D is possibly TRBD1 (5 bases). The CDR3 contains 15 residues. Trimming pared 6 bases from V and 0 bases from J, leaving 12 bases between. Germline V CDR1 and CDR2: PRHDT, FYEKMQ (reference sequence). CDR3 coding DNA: TGTGCCAGCAGTTTGACAGTTAGCTCCTACAATGAGCAGTTCTTC. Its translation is CASSLTVSSYNEQFF. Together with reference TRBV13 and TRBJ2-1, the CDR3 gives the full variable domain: AAGVIQSPRHLIKEKRETATLKCYPIPRHDTVYWYQQGPGQDPQFLISFYEKMQSDKGSIPDRFSAQQFSDYHSELNMSSLELGDSALYFCASSLTVSSYNEQFFGPGTRLTVL.

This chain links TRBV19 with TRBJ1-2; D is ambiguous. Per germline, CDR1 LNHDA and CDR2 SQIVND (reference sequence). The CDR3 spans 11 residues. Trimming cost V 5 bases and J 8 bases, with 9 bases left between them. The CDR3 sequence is CASSGERGYTF. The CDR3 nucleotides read TGTGCCAGTAGTGGAGAAAGAGGCTACACCTTC.

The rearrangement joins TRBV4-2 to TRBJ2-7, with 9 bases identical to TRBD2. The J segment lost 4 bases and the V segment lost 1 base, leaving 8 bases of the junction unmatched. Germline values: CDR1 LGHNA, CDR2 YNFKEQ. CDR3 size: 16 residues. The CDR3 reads CASSQGEAGGPYEQYF. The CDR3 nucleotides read TGTGCCAGCAGCCAAGGGGAGGCGGGGGGGCCATACGAGCAGTACTTC.

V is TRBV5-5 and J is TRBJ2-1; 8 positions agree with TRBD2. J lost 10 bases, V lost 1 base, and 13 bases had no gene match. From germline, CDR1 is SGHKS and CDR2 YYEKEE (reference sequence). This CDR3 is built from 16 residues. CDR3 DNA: TGTGCCAGCAGCTTGTTGGCGGGGGGCGGAGGCGGGGAGCAGTTCTTC. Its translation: CASSLLAGGGGGEQFF. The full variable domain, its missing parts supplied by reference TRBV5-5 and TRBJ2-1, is DAGVTQSPTHLIKTRGQQVTLRCSPISGHKSVSWYQQVLGQGPQFIFQYYEKEERGRGNFPDRFSARQFPNYSSELNVNALLLGDSALYLCASSLLAGGGGGEQFFGPGTRLTVL.

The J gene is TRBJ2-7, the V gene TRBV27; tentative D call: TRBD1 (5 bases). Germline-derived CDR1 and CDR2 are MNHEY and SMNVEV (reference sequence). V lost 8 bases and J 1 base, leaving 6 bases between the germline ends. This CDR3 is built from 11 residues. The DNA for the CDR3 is TGTGCCAGCGCAGGGTCCTACGAGCAGTACTTC. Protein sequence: CASAGSYEQYF.

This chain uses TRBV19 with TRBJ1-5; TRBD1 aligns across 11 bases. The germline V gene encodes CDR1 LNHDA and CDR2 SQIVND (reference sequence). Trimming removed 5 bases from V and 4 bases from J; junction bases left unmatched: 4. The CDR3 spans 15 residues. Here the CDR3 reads CASSEGQGGNQPQHF. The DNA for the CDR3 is TGTGCCAGTAGTGAGGGACAGGGGGGTAATCAGCCCCAGCATTTT.

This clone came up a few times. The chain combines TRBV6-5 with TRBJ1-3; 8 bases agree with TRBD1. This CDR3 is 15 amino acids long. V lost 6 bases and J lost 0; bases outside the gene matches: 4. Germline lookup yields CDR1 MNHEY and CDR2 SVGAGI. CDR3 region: CASRLTGGSGNTIYF. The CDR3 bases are TGTGCCAGCAGGCTTACAGGGGGCTCTGGAAACACCATATATTTT.

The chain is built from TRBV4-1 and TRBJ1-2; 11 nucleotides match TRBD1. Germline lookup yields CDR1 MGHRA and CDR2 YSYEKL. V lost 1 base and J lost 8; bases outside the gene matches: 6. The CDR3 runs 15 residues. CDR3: CASSQAGQGVKGYTF. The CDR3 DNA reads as TGCGCCAGCAGCCAAGCGGGACAGGGGGTGAAAGGCTACACCTTC.

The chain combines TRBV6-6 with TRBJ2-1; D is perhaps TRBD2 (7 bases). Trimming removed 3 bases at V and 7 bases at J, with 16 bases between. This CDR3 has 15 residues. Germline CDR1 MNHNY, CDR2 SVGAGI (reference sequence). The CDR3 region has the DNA TGTGCCAGCAGTTATCTTGAGGGGGGGCTTAATGAGCAGTTCTTC. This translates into CASSYLEGGLNEQFF.

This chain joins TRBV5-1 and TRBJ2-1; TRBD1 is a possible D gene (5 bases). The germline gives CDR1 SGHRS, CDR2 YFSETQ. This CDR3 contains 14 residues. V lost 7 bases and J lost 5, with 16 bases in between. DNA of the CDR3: TGCGCCAGCGGAACTCGCAGGGAAAACAATGAGCAGTTCTTC. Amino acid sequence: CASGTRRENNEQFF.

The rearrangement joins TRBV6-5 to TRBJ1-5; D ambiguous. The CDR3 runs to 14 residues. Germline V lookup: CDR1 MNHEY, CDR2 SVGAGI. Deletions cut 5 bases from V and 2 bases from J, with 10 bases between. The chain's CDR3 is CASSQRSGNQPQHF. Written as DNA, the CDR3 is TGTGCCAGCAGTCAGCGTTCGGGCAATCAGCCCCAGCATTTT.

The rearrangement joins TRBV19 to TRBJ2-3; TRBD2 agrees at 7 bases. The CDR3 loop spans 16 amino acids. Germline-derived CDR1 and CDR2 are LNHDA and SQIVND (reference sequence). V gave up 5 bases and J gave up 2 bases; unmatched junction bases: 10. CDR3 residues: CASSGRGQPSTDTQYF. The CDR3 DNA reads TGTGCCAGTAGTGGGAGGGGTCAGCCTTCCACAGATACGCAGTATTTT.

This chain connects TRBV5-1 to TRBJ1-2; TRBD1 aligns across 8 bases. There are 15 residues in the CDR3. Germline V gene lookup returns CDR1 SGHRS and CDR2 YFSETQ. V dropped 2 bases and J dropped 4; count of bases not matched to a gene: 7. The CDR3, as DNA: TGCGCCAGCAGCTTAGGACAGGGTAGTAGCTATGGCTACACCTTC. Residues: CASSLGQGSSYGYTF.

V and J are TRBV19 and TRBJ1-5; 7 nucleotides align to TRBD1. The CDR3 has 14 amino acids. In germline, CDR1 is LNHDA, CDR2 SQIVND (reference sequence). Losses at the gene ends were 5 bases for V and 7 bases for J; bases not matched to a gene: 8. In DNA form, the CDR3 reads TGTGCCAGTAGTGTTGACAGGGTTAGACAGCCCCAGCATTTT. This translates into CASSVDRVRQPQHF.